At least ten counts were recorded for the clone carrying this TCR beta chain. Antigen specificity is unknown. The CDR3 is 12 amino acids. Trimming cost V 4 bases and J 8 bases, with 11 bases left between them. CDR1 is MNHEY, CDR2 SVGEGT, per germline. TCRdb recomputed calls from the reads with MiXCR, one row per CDR3 protein. The sample has hundreds of thousands of distinct CDR3 sequences; approximately 10% are singletons. This record comes from a study of T cell repertoires in cytomegalovirus infection. Study in general: Indications of both CMV infection and matching HLA type were provided by public TCR beta signatures.

Study-level results: Totalled public TCR beta family frequency picked out people who carried CMV plus the relevant HLA. Clonotypes of TCR beta that were HLA-C-restricted and CMV-specific dominated the ex vivo response.

J is TRBJ1-2 and V is TRBV6-2 or TRBV6-3; possibly TRBD1 for D (6 bases). This clonotype originated in a human donor in good health (CMV status not recorded). Some clones in this sample may be carry-over from other donors' samples. The sample was PBMCs. For the CDR3, the DNA is TGTGCCAGCAGTTGGGGGCAAGGAGGCTACACCTTC. Translated, it gives CASSWGQGGYTF.